This T cell receptor (beta chain) was sequenced for a study of Graves' ophthalmopathy and Graves' hyperthyroidism. Germline assignment: CDR1 DFQATT and CDR2 SNEGSKA (reference sequence). V was clipped by 3 bases and J by 2 bases, with 13 bases between them. The CDR3 totals 14 residues. To note about this clonotype: Its target is not known.

Uncontrolled infections, other autoimmune diseases, pregnancy or lactation barred patients from enrollment. Findings of the study overall: As the model predicted ophthalmopathy progression, it achieved a sensitivity of less than 71% and a specificity of about 72%.

Investigators amplified TCR beta CDR3 regions from RNA transcripts. An opening RT-PCR round employed HTBI primers and preceded a second-round multiplex PCR. TCRdb reanalysed the multiplex PCR reads using MiXCR and keeps one entry per CDR3 protein. This table has over a million distinct CDR3 sequences, about two fifths appearing once. The sequence was obtained from an adult man with Graves' hyperthyroidism. The sequenced material came from peripheral blood or thyroid tissue (not recorded which). The chain carries TRBV20-1 and TRBJ1-2; D may be TRBD1 (5 bases). CDR3 sequence: CSASYSGLNYGYTF. The CDR3 coding sequence is TGCAGTGCTAGTTATTCGGGACTAAACTATGGCTACACCTTC.